Listed below are T cell receptor beta chains from one sample, sequenced in a study of blood T cell repertoires in COVID-19. TCRdb's table, derived via immunoSEQ multiplex PCR, lists solely in-frame clones and lacks some. The sample holds about 490,000 clones, roughly 85% seen once. Input material: peripheral blood. The source of these receptors is a human donor in a cohort sampled during active COVID-19. CDR3s include the opening cysteine and the closing phenylalanine or tryptophan. Fields, in order: D gene, clone size, V gene, J gene, CDR3 DNA, CDR3 protein. The D gene is left open where the match is weak. Clone size is given for some rows only: seen once, a few or many times, or a class if the clone is expanded.

-	-	TRBV18	TRBJ2-5	TGTGCCAGCTCACCAAGGTTCGGGGAGACCCAGTACTTC	CASSPRFGETQYF
-	-	TRBV27	TRBJ1-3	TGTGCCAGCAGCCCTTGGAGTCCCGCTGGAAACACCATATATTTT	CASSPWSPAGNTIYF
-	-	TRBV28	TRBJ2-3	TGTGCCAGCAGTCAAACAGGGAGATCTAGCACAGATACGCAGTATTTT	CASSQTGRSSTDTQYF
TRBD1	-	TRBV28	TRBJ1-2	TGTGCCAGCAGTTTCCCCCTCAACAGGGGGCGCTGGAATGGCTACACCTTC	CASSFPLNRGRWNGYTF
-	-	TRBV5-8	TRBJ1-1	TGTGCCAGCAGCTTATTCGGGAGGGAGTACACTGAAGCTTTCTTT	CASSLFGREYTEAFF
TRBD1	-	TRBV6-5	TRBJ1-3	TGTGCCAGCAGACCGGACAGGGTAGCAGGAAACACCATATATTTT	CASRPDRVAGNTIYF
TRBD2	-	TRBV30	TRBJ2-7	TGTGCCGGATTTAGCGGGAGCTACGAGCAGTACTTC	CAGFSGSYEQYF
-	-	TRBV18	TRBJ1-2	TGTGCCAGCTCACCTAGTATAAACTATGGCTACACCTTC	CASSPSINYGYTF
TRBD1	-	TRBV3-1/TRBV3-2	TRBJ2-3	TGTGCCAGCAGCCCCGGGACAGGATTCACAGATACGCAGTATTTT	CASSPGTGFTDTQYF
TRBD2	-	TRBV6-5	TRBJ2-1	TGTGCCAGCAGTTACGCTGGCGGGAGGGATGAGCAGTTCTTC	CASSYAGGRDEQFF
-	-	TRBV5-5	TRBJ1-2	TGTGCCAGCACAATTAGGTCCCAGGGTCGAGACTATGGCTACACCTTC	CASTIRSQGRDYGYTF
-	-	TRBV5-4	TRBJ1-1	TGTGCCAGCAGCCTCACAGGGAGTAGTGGTACTGAAGCTTTCTTT	CASSLTGSSGTEAFF
-	few	TRBV28	TRBJ1-3	TGTGCCAGCAGTCCCTTGGGGGGGTCCGGAAACACCATATATTTT	CASSPLGGSGNTIYF
-	-	TRBV5-6	TRBJ1-4	TGTGCCAGCAGCGCCCCAGGTCGGGGTAATGAAAAACTGTTTTTT	CASSAPGRGNEKLFF
-	-	TRBV7-3	TRBJ1-1	TGTGCCAGCAGCCCCACAGGGTTCACTGAAGCTTTCTTT	CASSPTGFTEAFF
TRBD1	-	TRBV6-6	TRBJ1-5	TGTGCCAGCAGTTACGGGGACAGGGATCAGCCCCAGCATTTT	CASSYGDRDQPQHF
TRBD1	many	TRBV15	TRBJ2-7	TGTGCCACCAGCAGCCGCCCTACAGGGGTGGCCTACGAGCAGTACTTC	CATSSRPTGVAYEQYF
TRBD1	-	TRBV4-1	TRBJ1-4	TGCGCCAGCAGCCAAGAAGGACAGGGCGGCGGAAAACTGTTTTTT	CASSQEGQGGGKLFF
TRBD2	once	TRBV7-3	TRBJ2-1	TGTGCCAGCAGCTCTCTAGCGGGAGGCTCCTACAATGAGCAGTTCTTC	CASSSLAGGSYNEQFF
TRBD2	-	TRBV4-3	TRBJ2-1	TGCGCCAGCAGCCAAGTACTAGCGGGAGAGGACGGTGAGCAGTTCTTC	CASSQVLAGEDGEQFF
-	-	TRBV2	TRBJ1-6	TGTGCCAGCAGTGAGCAGTTTACTAATTCACCCCTCCACTTT	CASSEQFTNSPLHF
TRBD1	-	TRBV9	TRBJ1-4	TGTGCCAGCAGCGACCTCCGGGACAGGGGCGAAAAACTGTTTTTT	CASSDLRDRGEKLFF
-	-	TRBV30	TRBJ2-7	TGTGCCTGGGACAGGCGAGGCTACGAGCAGTACTTC	CAWDRRGYEQYF
-	-	TRBV19	TRBJ1-2	TGTGCCAGTAGTGTACGGACAGTTCCCTATGGCTACACCTTC	CASSVRTVPYGYTF
TRBD2	-	TRBV5-4	TRBJ2-1	TGTGCCAGCAGCTTAGCTAGCGGGACTTACAATGAGCAGTTCTTC	CASSLASGTYNEQFF
TRBD2	once	TRBV19	TRBJ2-5	TGTGCCAGTAGTAGCCGGGACTACCCTCGGACCCAGTACTTC	CASSSRDYPRTQYF
-	once	TRBV27	TRBJ1-2	TGTGCCAGCAGTTCTCAGATTCTCGCTGGCTACACCTTC	CASSSQILAGYTF
TRBD1	-	TRBV7-2	TRBJ1-3	TGTGCCAGCAGCTCCCGGACAGGGCGTGGAAACACCATATATTTT	CASSSRTGRGNTIYF
-	few	TRBV3-1/TRBV3-2	TRBJ1-1	TGTGCCAGCAGCCACAGTCGGACAGCCCCTCGCACTGAAGCTTTCTTT	CASSHSRTAPRTEAFF
-	-	TRBV5-6	TRBJ2-3	TGTGCCAGCAGCTTAGGGAGTGGGGGCACAGATACGCAGTATTTT	CASSLGSGGTDTQYF
-	-	TRBV7-2	TRBJ2-1	TGTGCCAGCCAAGCCGGGGGGCGGATCTACAATGAGCAGTTCTTC	CASQAGGRIYNEQFF
-	-	TRBV7-2	TRBJ1-2	TGTGCCAGCAGCTTAGTGGGGGCGCGGGGCTACACCTTC	CASSLVGARGYTF
TRBD1	-	TRBV19	TRBJ2-2	TGTGCCAGTAGGACCGGGACAGCGAACACCGGGGAGCTGTTTTTT	CASRTGTANTGELFF
-	once	TRBV19	TRBJ2-5	TGTGCCAGTAGCCACAGGGACGGGTTGCAGTACTTC	CASSHRDGLQYF
-	-	TRBV3-1/TRBV3-2	TRBJ2-1	TGTGCCAGCAGACCCAGCGGAACAGCCTACAATGAGCAGTTCTTC	CASRPSGTAYNEQFF
TRBD1	-	TRBV25-1	TRBJ1-5	TGTGCCAGCAGTGAATTAGGGGGCGGCCAGCCCCAGCATTTT	CASSELGGGQPQHF
TRBD2	-	TRBV9	TRBJ2-2	TGTGCCAGCAGCGCTAGCGGGAGGGCGAACACCGGGGAGCTGTTTTTT	CASSASGRANTGELFF
TRBD1	-	TRBV5-1	TRBJ2-7	TGCGCCAGCAGCTCGGGGAGGGGACAGGGGGCCTACGAGCAGTACTTC	CASSSGRGQGAYEQYF
-	once	TRBV5-1	TRBJ1-3	TGCGCCAGCAGCCTTTCGACAGTCTCAAGAAACACCATATATTTT	CASSLSTVSRNTIYF
-	-	TRBV7-9	TRBJ1-1	TGTGCCAGCAGCTTAGCGCGGGGTCCGAACACTGAAGCTTTCTTT	CASSLARGPNTEAFF
-	-	TRBV20-1	TRBJ2-5	TGCAGTGCTAGTCTGCTAAAAGGGGAAGAGACCCAGTACTTC	CSASLLKGEETQYF
-	-	TRBV18	TRBJ1-2	TGTGCCAGCTCGGGGGCGGACCTCTATGGCTACACCTTC	CASSGADLYGYTF
-	-	TRBV9	TRBJ1-5	TGTGCCAGCAGCCAGACCAGGGATACGAATCAGCCCCAGCATTTT	CASSQTRDTNQPQHF
TRBD1	-	TRBV5-1	TRBJ1-1	TGCGCCAGCAGCTTGTACGGGACAGAGAACACTGAAGCTTTCTTT	CASSLYGTENTEAFF
-	-	TRBV13	TRBJ1-2	TGTGCCAGCAGCTTAGGAAAGGGGCTCTTCTATGGCTACACCTTC	CASSLGKGLFYGYTF
-	-	TRBV6-5	TRBJ2-7	TGTGCCAGCGGTTCACGGGAGTCAACTACATACGAGCAGTACTTC	CASGSRESTTYEQYF
-	-	TRBV27	TRBJ2-3	TGTGCCAGCAGTTTACAGCGCAGCACAGATACGCAGTATTTT	CASSLQRSTDTQYF
TRBD1	many	TRBV27	TRBJ2-1	TGTGCCAGCAGGGACATACAGGGGGCTAGGAGGAATGAGCAGTTCTTC	CASRDIQGARRNEQFF
TRBD1	-	TRBV7-2	TRBJ1-6	TGTGCCAGCAGCTTAACAGGGACAGATAATAATTCACCCCTCCACTTT	CASSLTGTDNNSPLHF
-	-	TRBV30	TRBJ1-6	TGTGCCTGGAGTGTAGTGACTTATAATTCACCCCTCCACTTT	CAWSVVTYNSPLHF
TRBD1	-	TRBV5-4	TRBJ2-2	TGTGCCAGCAGCTCGGGACAGGGAGCGACCGGGGAGCTGTTTTTT	CASSSGQGATGELFF
-	once	TRBV6-6	TRBJ1-1	TGTGCCAGCAGGCCTACTTCGGGGGACGCTTTCTTT	CASRPTSGDAFF
-	-	TRBV6-5	TRBJ2-7	TGTGCCAGCAGCGAGGGTGAGCAGTACTTC	CASSEGEQYF
-	-	TRBV4-2	TRBJ2-3	TGTGCCAGCAGCCTTAGCGGTAGCACAGATACGCAGTATTTT	CASSLSGSTDTQYF
-	-	TRBV19	TRBJ1-5	TGTGCCAGTAGTATAGGGACAGTCAGCAATCAGCCCCAGCATTTT	CASSIGTVSNQPQHF
-	-	TRBV13	TRBJ1-1	TGTGCCAGCAGCTTCGGGACAAGGAACACTGAAGCTTTCTTT	CASSFGTRNTEAFF
-	-	TRBV11-1	TRBJ1-4	TGTGCCAGCAGCTTAGGGACAGAAAGAAGAGAAAAACTGTTTTTT	CASSLGTERREKLFF